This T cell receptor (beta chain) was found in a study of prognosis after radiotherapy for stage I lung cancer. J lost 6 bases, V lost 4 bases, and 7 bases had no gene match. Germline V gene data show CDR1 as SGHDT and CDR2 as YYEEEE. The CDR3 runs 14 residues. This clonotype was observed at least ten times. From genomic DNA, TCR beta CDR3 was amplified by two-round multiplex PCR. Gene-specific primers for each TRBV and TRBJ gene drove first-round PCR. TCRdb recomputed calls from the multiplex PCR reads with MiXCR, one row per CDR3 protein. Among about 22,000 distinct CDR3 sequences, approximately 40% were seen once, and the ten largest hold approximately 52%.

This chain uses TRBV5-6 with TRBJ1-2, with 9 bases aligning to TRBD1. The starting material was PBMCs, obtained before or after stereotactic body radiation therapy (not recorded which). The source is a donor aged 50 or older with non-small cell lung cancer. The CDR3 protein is CASSAWDRAHGYTF. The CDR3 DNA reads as TGTGCCAGCAGCGCCTGGGACAGGGCCCATGGCTACACCTTC.